This T cell receptor beta chain was documented in a study of cytomegalovirus exposure and HLA in healthy donors. Worth noting for this clone: Its target is unknown.

Between the trimmed V and J ends, which lost 5 bases and 2 bases, there was a span of 12 bases. CDR1 and CDR2 from the germline V gene are MNHEY and SVGAGI. The CDR3 loop spans 14 amino acids. This PCR relied on a set of 60 Vbeta primers and 13 Jbeta primers. Measured with immunoSEQ multiplex PCR; TCRdb has only the in-frame clones, and not every one. Among some 67,000 clones listed, 70% to 90% were seen once. Study results and limitations: In a later analysis, several top co-occurrence clusters appeared linked to parvovirus B19, influenza, CMV and Epstein-Barr virus.

The chain combines TRBV6-5 with TRBJ2-5; D call uncertain. The receptor comes from a woman aged 25 to 39 in good health and CMV-seronegative. The source material was PBMCs. The CDR3: CASSPLKPQETQYF. The CDR3, as DNA: TGTGCCAGCAGTCCCCTCAAGCCTCAAGAGACCCAGTACTTC.